What follows describes a single TCR beta chain. What it recognizes is unknown. Sequencing used immunoSEQ multiplex PCR; TCRdb keeps in-frame clones, though not all of them. The table shows around 2,000,000 clones, with over 85% occurring only once. The data belong to a study of shared clonotypes between healthy human individuals. Findings and limits, study-wide: Tissues were not sampled, only blood, and their repertoires likely differ.

V was clipped by 8 bases and J by 0 bases, with 11 bases between them. Germline V gene lookup returns CDR1 MDHEN and CDR2 SYDVKM. The CDR3 totals 13 residues. Naive CD8 cells comprised CD45RO-negative, CCR7-positively selected cells, excluding terminally differentiated effector memory CD45RA+ cells. This sequence joins TRBV28 and TRBJ2-7, with unresolved D. This TCR was recovered from a man younger than 30 in good health. Sequenced: naive CD8+ T cells sorted from blood. CDR3 nucleotide sequence: TGTGCCAGCGGATGGATCAGCTCCTACGAGCAGTACTTC. Translating it yields CASGWISSYEQYF. Together with reference TRBV28 and TRBJ2-7, the CDR3 gives the full variable domain: DVKVTQSSRYLVKRTGEKVFLECVQDMDHENMFWYRQDPGLGLRLIYFSYDVKMKEKGDIPEGYSVSREKKERFSLILESASTNQTSMYLCASGWISSYEQYFGPGTRLTVT.